The rows below give T cell receptor beta chains drawn from one sample of a study of T cell responses to AZD1222 COVID-19 vaccine. The protocol was immunoSEQ multiplex PCR, while the TCRdb copy is restricted to in-frame clones and leaves out a portion. This sample has approximately 260,000 clones; more than 80% occur once, and the top ten carry approximately 0.52%. The sample consisted of peripheral blood, taken on day 0 of AZD1222 vaccination. The receptors come from an adult in good health. The CDR3 runs from the conserved cysteine through the conserved F or W. Each record gives: V gene, clone size, D gene, J gene, CDR3 protein, CDR3 DNA. The D gene is left open where the match is weak. The size entry is marked missing in some rows and otherwise reads once, few, many or a size class.

V gene: TRBV9
clone size: NA
D gene: NA
J gene: TRBJ1-1
CDR3 protein: CASSVQPSTEAFF
CDR3 DNA: TGTGCCAGCAGCGTTCAACCCAGCACTGAAGCTTTCTTT

V gene: TRBV19
clone size: NA
D gene: NA
J gene: TRBJ2-4
CDR3 protein: CASSRRRGGDKNIQYF
CDR3 DNA: TGTGCCAGTAGTAGGAGACGGGGAGGAGACAAAAACATTCAGTACTTC

V gene: TRBV9
clone size: NA
D gene: TRBD2
J gene: TRBJ2-2
CDR3 protein: CASSVGGRAGTGELFF
CDR3 DNA: TGTGCCAGCAGCGTGGGCGGGAGGGCCGGAACCGGGGAGCTGTTTTTT

V gene: TRBV11-2
clone size: NA
D gene: NA
J gene: TRBJ1-2
CDR3 protein: CASSRIGDGYTF
CDR3 DNA: TGTGCCAGCAGCCGCATAGGGGATGGCTACACCTTC

V gene: TRBV7-8
clone size: NA
D gene: NA
J gene: TRBJ2-6
CDR3 protein: CASSLIRGSGANVLTF
CDR3 DNA: TGTGCCAGCAGCTTGATCAGGGGATCTGGGGCCAACGTCCTGACTTTC

V gene: TRBV18
clone size: NA
D gene: NA
J gene: TRBJ2-5
CDR3 protein: CASSPAGYQETQYF
CDR3 DNA: TGTGCCAGCTCACCCGCTGGATACCAAGAGACCCAGTACTTC

V gene: TRBV21-1
clone size: NA
D gene: NA
J gene: TRBJ1-4
CDR3 protein: CASSKVGRFFEKLFF
CDR3 DNA: TGTGCCAGCAGCAAAGTCGGCAGGTTCTTTGAAAAACTGTTTTTT

V gene: TRBV2
clone size: NA
D gene: NA
J gene: TRBJ2-3
CDR3 protein: CASTAIRTDTQYF
CDR3 DNA: TGTGCCAGCACGGCAATCCGCACAGATACGCAGTATTTT

V gene: TRBV4-1
clone size: NA
D gene: NA
J gene: TRBJ2-7
CDR3 protein: CASSQSTGTYEQYF
CDR3 DNA: TGCGCCAGCAGCCAAAGTACAGGGACCTACGAGCAGTACTTC

V gene: TRBV5-5
clone size: NA
D gene: NA
J gene: TRBJ1-1
CDR3 protein: CASTSPGVPEAFF
CDR3 DNA: TGTGCCAGCACCTCCCCTGGGGTCCCTGAAGCTTTCTTT

V gene: TRBV2
clone size: few
D gene: TRBD1
J gene: TRBJ1-6
CDR3 protein: CATDDRGNSPLHF
CDR3 DNA: TGTGCCACTGATGACAGGGGCAATTCACCCCTCCACTTT

V gene: TRBV2
clone size: NA
D gene: TRBD2
J gene: TRBJ2-1
CDR3 protein: CASSLEAGTSGGPPPFF
CDR3 DNA: TGTGCCAGCAGCCTGGAAGCCGGGACTAGCGGGGGCCCACCCCCGTTCTTC

V gene: TRBV10-3
clone size: NA
D gene: TRBD1
J gene: TRBJ1-1
CDR3 protein: CAISQGGTTEAFF
CDR3 DNA: TGTGCCATCAGTCAGGGGGGGACCACTGAAGCTTTCTTT

V gene: TRBV28
clone size: NA
D gene: NA
J gene: TRBJ2-6
CDR3 protein: CASTGIETGMGPSGANVLTF
CDR3 DNA: TGTGCCAGCACAGGAATTGAAACAGGGATGGGGCCGTCTGGGGCCAACGTCCTGACTTTC

V gene: TRBV7-9
clone size: NA
D gene: NA
J gene: TRBJ2-5
CDR3 protein: CASSLSSEGTQYF
CDR3 DNA: TGTGCCAGCAGCTTATCAAGCGAGGGGACCCAGTACTTC

V gene: TRBV27
clone size: NA
D gene: TRBD1
J gene: TRBJ1-2
CDR3 protein: CASSFRQGNGYTF
CDR3 DNA: TGTGCCAGCAGTTTTAGACAGGGGAATGGCTACACCTTC

V gene: TRBV7-2
clone size: once
D gene: TRBD2
J gene: TRBJ2-1
CDR3 protein: CASSLWTRNEQFF
CDR3 DNA: TGTGCCAGCAGCCTCTGGACTAGGAATGAGCAGTTCTTC

V gene: TRBV27
clone size: NA
D gene: TRBD2
J gene: TRBJ2-7
CDR3 protein: CASSSSGGYPTYEQYF
CDR3 DNA: TGTGCCAGCAGTTCCTCGGGGGGATACCCTACCTACGAGCAGTACTTC

V gene: TRBV29-1
clone size: once
D gene: TRBD1
J gene: TRBJ1-2
CDR3 protein: CSVEPGQGAGGYTF
CDR3 DNA: TGCAGCGTTGAACCGGGACAGGGGGCCGGAGGCTACACCTTC

V gene: TRBV5-1
clone size: NA
D gene: TRBD2
J gene: TRBJ2-1
CDR3 protein: CASSVRLAGRDEQFF
CDR3 DNA: TGCGCCAGCAGCGTTAGACTAGCGGGCAGGGATGAGCAGTTCTTC

V gene: TRBV4-3
clone size: NA
D gene: NA
J gene: TRBJ2-7
CDR3 protein: CASSQIDGVSSYEQYF
CDR3 DNA: TGCGCCAGCAGCCAAATCGACGGGGTTAGCTCCTACGAGCAGTACTTC

V gene: TRBV28
clone size: NA
D gene: NA
J gene: TRBJ1-3
CDR3 protein: CASSSGTKRNTIYF
CDR3 DNA: TGTGCCAGCAGCTCCGGGACAAAGAGAAACACCATATATTTT

V gene: TRBV21-1
clone size: once
D gene: NA
J gene: TRBJ2-1
CDR3 protein: CASNKERPVGNEQFF
CDR3 DNA: TGTGCCAGCAATAAGGAACGGCCTGTGGGCAATGAGCAGTTCTTC

V gene: TRBV7-3
clone size: NA
D gene: NA
J gene: TRBJ2-2
CDR3 protein: CASSPQGGVTGELFF
CDR3 DNA: TGTGCCAGCAGCCCTCAGGGAGGTGTTACCGGGGAGCTGTTTTTT

V gene: TRBV7-2
clone size: NA
D gene: NA
J gene: TRBJ2-3
CDR3 protein: CASSLVGYTQYF
CDR3 DNA: TGTGCCAGCAGCTTAGTTGGGTACACGCAGTATTTT

V gene: TRBV28
clone size: NA
D gene: TRBD1
J gene: TRBJ2-4
CDR3 protein: CASSRTGWGKNIQYF
CDR3 DNA: TGTGCCAGCAGTCGGACAGGGTGGGGCAAAAACATTCAGTACTTC

V gene: TRBV15
clone size: NA
D gene: TRBD2
J gene: TRBJ2-1
CDR3 protein: CATMKPGLAGDNEQFF
CDR3 DNA: TGTGCCACCATGAAGCCCGGACTAGCGGGAGACAATGAGCAGTTCTTC

V gene: TRBV7-3
clone size: few
D gene: TRBD1
J gene: TRBJ2-7
CDR3 protein: CASSLDRVTEQYF
CDR3 DNA: TGTGCCAGCAGCTTAGACAGGGTGACCGAGCAGTACTTC

V gene: TRBV10-3
clone size: NA
D gene: TRBD2
J gene: TRBJ2-1
CDR3 protein: CAITGGGASYNEQFF
CDR3 DNA: TGTGCCATCACGGGCGGGGGGGCCTCCTACAATGAGCAGTTCTTC

V gene: TRBV9
clone size: once
D gene: NA
J gene: TRBJ2-3
CDR3 protein: CASSFTTGPTDTQYF
CDR3 DNA: TGTGCCAGCAGCTTCACGACAGGACCCACAGATACGCAGTATTTT

V gene: TRBV30
clone size: NA
D gene: TRBD1
J gene: TRBJ1-6
CDR3 protein: CAWSAGDRNSPLHF
CDR3 DNA: TGTGCCTGGAGTGCAGGGGACAGGAATTCACCCCTCCACTTT

V gene: TRBV5-4
clone size: NA
D gene: NA
J gene: TRBJ1-4
CDR3 protein: CASSLNGDEKLFF
CDR3 DNA: TGTGCCAGCAGCTTAAATGGGGACGAAAAACTGTTTTTT

V gene: TRBV7-3
clone size: NA
D gene: NA
J gene: TRBJ2-1
CDR3 protein: CASSSNWATHQGEQFF
CDR3 DNA: TGTGCCAGCAGCTCCAATTGGGCTACACATCAGGGTGAGCAGTTCTTC

V gene: TRBV5-1
clone size: NA
D gene: NA
J gene: TRBJ1-4
CDR3 protein: CASSLAPIATNEKLFF
CDR3 DNA: TGCGCCAGCAGCTTGGCACCAATTGCAACTAATGAAAAACTGTTTTTT

V gene: TRBV6-2/TRBV6-3
clone size: NA
D gene: NA
J gene: TRBJ1-4
CDR3 protein: CASSLGELPEKLFF
CDR3 DNA: TGTGCCAGCAGTCTAGGGGAGCTCCCTGAAAAACTGTTTTTT

V gene: TRBV4-1
clone size: NA
D gene: NA
J gene: TRBJ1-2
CDR3 protein: CASSQVPPYNGYTF
CDR3 DNA: TGCGCCAGCAGCCAAGTGCCTCCTTATAATGGCTACACCTTC

V gene: TRBV27
clone size: NA
D gene: NA
J gene: TRBJ1-6
CDR3 protein: CASSSAPPGGSPLHF
CDR3 DNA: TGTGCCAGCAGTTCCGCCCCGCCAGGCGGTTCACCCCTCCACTTT

V gene: TRBV28
clone size: NA
D gene: NA
J gene: TRBJ1-1
CDR3 protein: CASSGGAGLMNTEAFF
CDR3 DNA: TGTGCCAGCTCTGGGGGGGCAGGACTCATGAACACTGAAGCTTTCTTT

V gene: TRBV18
clone size: NA
D gene: NA
J gene: TRBJ1-6
CDR3 protein: CASSPVTGSYNSPLHF
CDR3 DNA: TGTGCCAGCTCACCAGTCACGGGATCCTATAATTCACCCCTCCACTTT

V gene: TRBV10-1
clone size: NA
D gene: NA
J gene: TRBJ1-2
CDR3 protein: CASSERVPGYTF
CDR3 DNA: TGCGCCAGCAGTGAAAGGGTCCCTGGCTACACCTTC

V gene: TRBV12-5
clone size: NA
D gene: TRBD1
J gene: TRBJ2-5
CDR3 protein: CASGWGTGGPETQYF
CDR3 DNA: TGTGCTAGTGGTTGGGGGACAGGGGGACCAGAGACCCAGTACTTC

V gene: TRBV28
clone size: NA
D gene: TRBD1
J gene: TRBJ2-6
CDR3 protein: CAAQGDSGANVLTF
CDR3 DNA: TGTGCCGCCCAGGGGGACTCTGGGGCCAACGTCCTGACTTTC

V gene: TRBV6-2/TRBV6-3
clone size: NA
D gene: TRBD1
J gene: TRBJ1-1
CDR3 protein: CASSTRQGTTEAFF
CDR3 DNA: TGTGCCAGCAGTACCCGACAGGGGACCACTGAAGCTTTCTTT

V gene: TRBV10-3
clone size: once
D gene: NA
J gene: TRBJ2-3
CDR3 protein: CAISGGEWNTQYF
CDR3 DNA: TGTGCCATCAGTGGAGGGGAGTGGAATACGCAGTATTTT

V gene: TRBV5-1
clone size: once
D gene: NA
J gene: TRBJ2-1
CDR3 protein: CASSLAAASYNEQFF
CDR3 DNA: TGCGCCAGCAGCTTGGCGGCAGCTTCCTACAATGAGCAGTTCTTC

V gene: TRBV5-1
clone size: NA
D gene: NA
J gene: TRBJ2-2
CDR3 protein: CASSSGPTGELFF
CDR3 DNA: TGCGCCAGCAGCTCAGGGCCCACCGGGGAGCTGTTTTTT

V gene: TRBV28
clone size: NA
D gene: NA
J gene: TRBJ1-1
CDR3 protein: CASTSGVGNTEAFF
CDR3 DNA: TGTGCCAGCACCTCGGGTGTTGGGAACACTGAAGCTTTCTTT

V gene: TRBV7-3
clone size: NA
D gene: NA
J gene: TRBJ2-1
CDR3 protein: CASSYPGTPYNEQFF
CDR3 DNA: TGTGCCAGCAGCTACCCCGGGACGCCTTACAATGAGCAGTTCTTC

V gene: TRBV28
clone size: NA
D gene: NA
J gene: TRBJ1-2
CDR3 protein: CASTSPRGGGDGYTF
CDR3 DNA: TGTGCCAGCACTTCCCCCCGGGGAGGTGGGGATGGCTACACCTTC

V gene: TRBV7-9
clone size: few
D gene: NA
J gene: TRBJ1-1
CDR3 protein: CASSVANTEAFF
CDR3 DNA: TGTGCCAGCAGCGTGGCGAACACTGAAGCTTTCTTT

V gene: TRBV5-1
clone size: few
D gene: NA
J gene: TRBJ1-4
CDR3 protein: CASSGGREDEKLFF
CDR3 DNA: TGCGCCAGCAGTGGAGGGAGGGAGGATGAAAAACTGTTTTTT